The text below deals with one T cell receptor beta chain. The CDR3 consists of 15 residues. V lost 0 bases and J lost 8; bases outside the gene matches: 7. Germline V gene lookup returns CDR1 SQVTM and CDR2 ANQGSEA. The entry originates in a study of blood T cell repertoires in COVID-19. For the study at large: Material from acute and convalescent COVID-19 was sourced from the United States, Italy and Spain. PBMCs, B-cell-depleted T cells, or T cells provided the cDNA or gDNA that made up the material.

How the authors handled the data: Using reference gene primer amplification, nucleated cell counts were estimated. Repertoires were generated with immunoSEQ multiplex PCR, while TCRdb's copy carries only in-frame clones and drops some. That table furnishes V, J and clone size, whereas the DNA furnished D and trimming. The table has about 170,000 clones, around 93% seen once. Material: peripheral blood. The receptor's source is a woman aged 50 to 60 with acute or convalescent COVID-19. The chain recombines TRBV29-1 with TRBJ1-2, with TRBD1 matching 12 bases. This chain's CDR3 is CSVEEGQGAARGYTF. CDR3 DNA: TGCAGCGTTGAAGAGGGACAGGGGGCCGCTCGGGGCTACACCTTC.